A single sample gave rise to the 9 T cell receptor beta chains below, sequenced in a study of liver allograft versus peripheral blood T cells. Study at large: The authors compared T cell receptor repertoires in transplanted livers with recipients' peripheral blood repertoires.

TCRdb redid the calling of the reads with MiXCR, one entry per CDR3 protein. The sample contains more than 6,000 distinct CDR3 sequences, roughly 20% of which appear only once. These receptors all come from a human patient who had a liver transplant. The graft donor may have contributed some T cells.

A word on this clonotype: Possible read error: a much larger clone is one base away. The J gene is TRBJ2-7, the V gene TRBV28; TRBD2 matches 10 bases. The germline V gene has CDR1 MDHEN and CDR2 SYDVKM. This CDR3 comprises 16 residues. The CDR3 sequence: CVSSFVSGRSSYEQYF. The CDR3 nucleotides are TGTGTCAGCAGTTTTGTTAGCGGGAGGTCCTCCTACGAGCAGTACTTC.

By proportion, this clonotype is medium-sized. The gene calls are TRBV7-2 and TRBJ1-1, with 7 bases that match TRBD1. Germline loops: CDR1 SGHTA, CDR2 FQGNSA. Trimming cost V 2 bases and J 1 base; bases outside gene matches: 1. The CDR3 has 14 residues. CDR3 sequence reads: CASSLRDRNTEAFF. In DNA, the CDR3 is TGTGCCAGCAGCTTAAGGGACAGGAACACTGAAGCTTTCTTT.

This clonotype is deemed medium-sized. The J gene is TRBJ2-3, the V gene TRBV19; 8 bases are a match to TRBD1. This CDR3 is 14 amino acids long. The V gene's germline CDR1 is LNHDA and CDR2 SQIVND (reference sequence). V was pared by 4 bases and J by 4 bases, with 4 bases of the junction left unmatched. The CDR3 coding sequence is TGTGCCAGTAGTAGCAGGGGGCGTGCAGATACGCAGTATTTT. This translates into CASSSRGRADTQYF.

The chain joins TRBV6-1 to TRBJ2-7; possible D gene TRBD2, 6 bases. V was pared by 5 bases and J by 0 bases, with 17 bases between. The CDR3 contains 16 residues. Germline loops: CDR1 MNHNS, CDR2 SASEGT. The CDR3: CASSYMAGQSSYEQYF. Here the CDR3 DNA reads TGTGCCAGCAGTTACATGGCGGGGCAGAGCTCCTACGAGCAGTACTTC.

This clonotype has ten or more counts. The rearrangement links TRBV27 to TRBJ2-7; D is perhaps TRBD2 (5 bases). This CDR3 region has 16 residues. Germline V gene sequence: CDR1 MNHEY, CDR2 SMNVEV (reference sequence). Trimming pared 2 bases from V and 1 base from J, leaving 15 bases between. The CDR3 DNA sequence: TGTGCCAGCAGTTTAAAGGGTCGGACGGGATCCTACGAGCAGTACTTC. The encoded protein is CASSLKGRTGSYEQYF.

This clonotype is deemed medium-sized (0.01 to 0.1%). The chain couples TRBV19 to TRBJ2-6; D gene unclear. V was clipped by 10 bases and J by 6 bases, with 10 bases between them. The CDR3 is 12 residues long. Germline V gene sequence: CDR1 LNHDA, CDR2 SQIVND (reference sequence). As DNA, the CDR3 is TGTGCCATACGACTTGAGGCCAACGTCCTGACTTTC. Translated, it gives CAIRLEANVLTF.

This clonotype rates as medium-sized (0.01 to 0.1%). CDR3 nucleotides: TGTGCCAGTAGTACCGGTCCGGGACAGAGCTCTGGAAACACCATATATTTT. Translated, it gives CASSTGPGQSSGNTIYF. The chain recombines TRBV19 with TRBJ1-3; the match to TRBD1 covers 7 bases. Germline-derived CDR1 and CDR2 are LNHDA and SQIVND (reference sequence). The CDR3 is made up of 17 amino acids. V was clipped by 4 bases and J by 0 bases; unmatched bases: 9.

Concerning this clonotype itself: The junction differs from germline at one of its ends, possibly a read error. The CDR3 region is CASSPNSVRQVF. The CDR3 DNA follows: TGTGCCAGCAGCCCAAACTCCGTAAGACAGGTTTTT. The rearrangement links TRBV7-9 to TRBJ2-3; maybe TRBD1 (6 bases). This CDR3 contains 12 residues. Per the germline V gene, CDR1 is SEHNR and CDR2 is FQNEAQ (reference sequence).

In this sample, this clonotype turned up a few times. This rearrangement joins TRBV29-1 to TRBJ2-7; possibly TRBD1 for D (6 bases). V dropped 0 bases and J dropped 2 bases, with 17 bases sitting between them. The germline CDR1 and CDR2 sequences are SQVTM and ANQGSEA. The CDR3 runs 16 residues. The CDR3 protein is CSVEEGSRDITYEQYF. The CDR3 nucleotides read TGCAGCGTTGAAGAGGGGAGCCGGGACATAACCTACGAGCAGTACTTC.